This T cell receptor (beta chain) comes out of a study of T cells in Graves' hyperthyroidism and ophthalmopathy. Study at large: Prior to any treatment, at the point of initial diagnosis, peripheral blood was collected. Study results and caveats: A model built on 13 V-J features separated ophthalmopathy from stable hyperthyroidism.

Ten or more counts support this clonotype. Its antigen remains unidentified. The TCR beta CDR3 regions underwent amplification using RNA transcripts as the source. TCR CDR3 underwent first-round RT-PCR with the HTBI primer set. TCRdb independently ran MiXCR on the multiplex PCR reads; one entry per CDR3 protein. The data show nearly 600,000 distinct CDR3 sequences, about 14% seen once. The CDR3 length is 13 residues. Germline values: CDR1 MDHEN, CDR2 SYDVKM. Trimming took 2 bases from V and 4 from J, leaving 8 bases between them. Ophthalmopathy cases met thresholds of Clinical Activity Score at least 3, NOSPECS grade at least 4 and duration under 3 months. PBMCs were obtained from approximately 10 ml fresh peripheral blood.

The chain has TRBV28 and TRBJ1-2, with a tentative D call TRBD1 (5 bases). The origin of this receptor is a woman in her late teens or twenties with Graves' ophthalmopathy. Sequencing was done on a sample of blood. The CDR3 DNA is TGTGCCAGCAGTTTACAGGGTCCCTATGGCTACACCTTC. This sequence encodes CASSLQGPYGYTF.